This entry concerns a single T cell receptor beta chain. As yet, its antigen is unknown. This sample stems from a study of cytomegalovirus exposure and HLA in healthy donors. Healthy bone marrow donors made up the donors. Germline V CDR1 and CDR2: SGHVS, FQNEAQ. The germline V and J ends were trimmed by 5 bases and 6 bases, with 14 bases remaining between them. There are 14 residues in the CDR3. Vbeta (60) and Jbeta (13) primers were used in the PCR. Sequencing was performed with immunoSEQ multiplex PCR; in TCRdb, only in-frame clones are kept and a portion is missing. The sample table includes 130,000 to 150,000 clones. Study-level results: Earlier analysis yielded a pattern in which most TCR beta V segments were productive about 90% or about 30% of the time.

The V call is TRBV7-8, the J call TRBJ2-1; D may be TRBD2 (6 bases). The TCR comes from a male donor in good health and CMV-seronegative. Sequencing was carried out using PBMCs. The CDR3 sequence is CASSNEDYPNEQFF. The CDR3 DNA sequence: TGTGCCAGCAGCAACGAGGACTACCCCAATGAGCAGTTCTTC.